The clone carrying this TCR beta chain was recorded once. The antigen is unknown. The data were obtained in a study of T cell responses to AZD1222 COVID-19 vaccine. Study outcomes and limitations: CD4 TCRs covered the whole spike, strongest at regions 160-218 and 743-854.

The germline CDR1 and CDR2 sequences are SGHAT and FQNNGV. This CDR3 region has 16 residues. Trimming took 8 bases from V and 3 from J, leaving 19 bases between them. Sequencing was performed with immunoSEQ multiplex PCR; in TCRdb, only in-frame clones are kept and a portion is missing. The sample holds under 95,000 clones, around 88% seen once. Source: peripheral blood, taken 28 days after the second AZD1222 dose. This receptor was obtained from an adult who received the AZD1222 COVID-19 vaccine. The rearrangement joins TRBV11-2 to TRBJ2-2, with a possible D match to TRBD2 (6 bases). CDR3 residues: CASSPWRGTDTGELFF. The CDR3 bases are TGTGCCAGCTCCCCTTGGAGGGGAACGGACACCGGGGAGCTGTTTTTT.